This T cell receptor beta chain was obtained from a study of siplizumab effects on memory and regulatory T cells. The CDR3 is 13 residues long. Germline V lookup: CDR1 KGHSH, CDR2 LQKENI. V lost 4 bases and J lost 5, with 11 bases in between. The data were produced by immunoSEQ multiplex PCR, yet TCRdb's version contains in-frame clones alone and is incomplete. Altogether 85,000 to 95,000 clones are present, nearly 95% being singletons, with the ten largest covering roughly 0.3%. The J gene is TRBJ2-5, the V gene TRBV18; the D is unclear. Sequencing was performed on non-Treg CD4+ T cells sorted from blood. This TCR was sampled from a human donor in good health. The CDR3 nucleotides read TGTGCCAGCTCACAAGACATAGTGGAGACCCAGTACTTC. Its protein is CASSQDIVETQYF.